Below are 28 T cell receptor beta chains sequenced from a single sample in a study of T cells in Graves' hyperthyroidism and ophthalmopathy. It was RNA transcripts that yielded the amplified TCR beta CDR3 regions. A set of HTBI primers served as the primers for a first-round RT-PCR of the TCR CDR3. Each CDR3 protein gets one entry after TCRdb re-called the multiplex PCR reads with MiXCR. Of around 340,000 distinct CDR3 sequences in the sample, around a sixth were seen once. Sequences were obtained from blood. These receptor sequences come from a man aged 30 to 45 with Graves' hyperthyroidism.

This clonotype was seen ten or more times. This sequence joins TRBV12-3 or TRBV12-4 and TRBJ2-2, with D perhaps matching TRBD1 (5 bases). V was trimmed by 6 bases and J by 7 bases, leaving 12 bases between them. This CDR3 comprises 13 residues. The DNA of the CDR3 is TGTGCCAGCAGCCCAAAGGGGTTCGGGGAGCTGTTTTTT. Amino acids: CASSPKGFGELFF.

The chain uses TRBV18 and TRBJ2-7; TRBD2 might be the D (7 bases). CDR1 is KGHSH, CDR2 LQKENI, per germline. The CDR3 totals 15 residues. V was shortened by 4 bases and J by 5 bases, with 18 bases between the two germline ends. CDR3 residues: CASSRESGGADEQYF. The CDR3 nucleotides are TGTGCCAGCTCACGAGAGAGTGGGGGGGCCGACGAGCAGTACTTC.

CDR3 residues: CASSYSPTATGELFF. CDR3 bases: TGTGCCAGCAGTTACTCTCCGACAGCCACCGGGGAGCTGTTTTTT. V usage is TRBV6-5 and J usage is TRBJ2-2; TRBD1 is a possible D gene (5 bases). V gave up 0 bases and J gave up 4 bases, with 9 bases separating them. CDR1 and CDR2 (germline): MNHEY, SVGAGI. The CDR3 loop spans 15 amino acids.

This rearrangement joins TRBV5-1 to TRBJ1-4; D is uncertain. The V gene lost 4 bases and the J gene lost 8 bases, with 12 bases spanning the gap. CDR1 and CDR2 (germline): SGHRS, YFSETQ. CDR3 length equals 13 residues. CDR3: CASSPDGEEKLFF. In DNA form, the CDR3 reads TGCGCCAGCAGCCCTGACGGGGAGGAAAAACTGTTTTTT.

This clonotype was counted many times. The V gene is TRBV7-8, the J gene TRBJ2-1; possibly TRBD1 or TRBD2 for D (5 bases each). Germline V CDR1 and CDR2: SGHVS, FQNEAQ. The V and J ends lost 10 bases and 6 bases respectively, with 16 bases between them. CDR3 size: 13 residues. This chain's CDR3 is CATRSRDPNEQFF. In nucleotides, the CDR3 is TGTGCCACCCGTAGCCGGGACCCCAATGAGCAGTTCTTC. Variable domain in full (rest from reference TRBV7-8 and TRBJ2-1): GAGVSQSPRYKVAKRGQDVALRCDPISGHVSLFWYQQALGQGPEFLTYFQNEAQLDKSGLPSDRFFAERPEGSVSTLKIQRTQQEDSAVYLCATRSRDPNEQFFGPGTRLTVL.

This clonotype was detected many times. The chain uses TRBV2 and TRBJ2-5; no firm D call. Trimming cost V 3 bases and J 4 bases, with 9 bases left between them. From germline, CDR1 is SNHLY and CDR2 FYNNEI. The CDR3 runs 13 residues. The CDR3 reads CASSDASRETQYF. The DNA for the CDR3 is TGTGCCAGCAGTGACGCTAGTCGAGAGACCCAGTACTTC.

This clonotype was counted only a few times. The chain couples TRBV5-1 to TRBJ1-5; D perhaps matches TRBD1 (5 bases). The CDR3 extends over 15 amino acids. V was trimmed by 4 bases and J by 3 bases, leaving 14 bases between them. Germline loops: CDR1 SGHRS, CDR2 YFSETQ. In nucleotides, the CDR3 is TGCGCCAGCAGCGAATTTACAGGAGACAATCAGCCCCAGCATTTT. Encoded protein: CASSEFTGDNQPQHF.

This chain's CDR3 is CASSVRTGDNYGYTF. In nucleotides, the CDR3 is TGTGCCAGCAGCGTCCGGACAGGGGATAACTATGGCTACACCTTC. The rearrangement uses TRBV13 and TRBJ1-2, with 9 bases aligning to TRBD1. The CDR3 runs to 15 residues. The V segment lost 5 bases and the J segment 1 base; nucleotides outside the gene matches: 5. Per germline, CDR1 PRHDT and CDR2 FYEKMQ (reference sequence). Using reference TRBV13 and TRBJ1-2 for the parts outside the CDR3, the full variable domain is AAGVIQSPRHLIKEKRETATLKCYPIPRHDTVYWYQQGPGQDPQFLISFYEKMQSDKGSIPDRFSAQQFSDYHSELNMSSLELGDSALYFCASSVRTGDNYGYTFGSGTRLTVV.

Concerning this clonotype: At one end, the junction sequence differs from germline, possibly due to a read error. The CDR3 here is CSWTRLSDNEHFF. CDR3 coding DNA: TGCAGTTGGACACGGTTGAGCGACAATGAGCACTTCTTC. This rearrangement joins TRBV20-1 to TRBJ2-1, with D maybe TRBD1 (5 bases). Per the germline V gene, CDR1 is DFQATT and CDR2 is SNEGSKA (reference sequence). The CDR3 length is 13 residues.

The chain joins TRBV5-4 to TRBJ1-1; D is unresolved. The V and J ends lost 0 bases and 7 bases respectively, with 10 bases between them. Germline CDR1 and CDR2: SGHNT and YYREEE (reference sequence). This CDR3 is built from 13 residues. The CDR3 is CASSLAGDFEAFF. The CDR3 DNA follows: TGTGCCAGCAGCTTGGCCGGGGATTTTGAAGCTTTCTTT.

Comments on this clonotype: At one end, the junction sequence differs from germline, possibly due to a read error. The rearrangement links TRBV15 to TRBJ2-2; D is perhaps TRBD1 or TRBD2 (7 bases each). This CDR3 region has 17 residues. CDR1 and CDR2 from the germline V gene are LNHNV and YYDKDF (reference sequence). The CDR3 DNA sequence: TGTGCCACCATCAGAGGGGGGGGACAGTTTGGCACCGGGGAGCTGTTTTTT. It encodes CATIRGGGQFGTGELFF.

Only a few counts were recorded for this clonotype. The chain uses TRBV7-3 and TRBJ2-7, with TRBD1 as a possible D gene (7 bases). CDR3 size: 13 residues. Germline assignment: CDR1 SGHTA and CDR2 FQGTGA. Trimming shortened V by 5 bases and J by 6 bases, and 14 bases separated the two germline ends. In DNA form, the CDR3 reads TGTGCCAGCAGCCCGTCAGGGGGGAGCGAGCAGTACTTC. Translated: CASSPSGGSEQYF.

This clonotype was detected ten times or more. The chain recombines TRBV20-1 with TRBJ1-1; no reliable D call. Per germline, CDR1 DFQATT and CDR2 SNEGSKA (reference sequence). Trimming took 5 bases from V and 0 from J, leaving 4 bases between them. The CDR3 is 11 residues long. CDR3 nucleotide sequence: TGCAGTGCTTGGCTGAACACTGAAGCTTTCTTT. Translated: CSAWLNTEAFF.

The rearrangement joins TRBV11-3 to TRBJ2-1, with 10 bases fitting TRBD2. Germline V gene data show CDR1 as SGHNT and CDR2 as YENEEA. V dropped 0 bases and J dropped 4; count of bases not matched to a gene: 3. The CDR3 runs to 16 residues. The CDR3 bases are TGTGCCAGCAGCTTAGATCAGCGGGGGGGGTACAATGAGCAGTTCTTC. Protein: CASSLDQRGGYNEQFF.

Many counts were recorded for this clonotype. V is TRBV15 and J is TRBJ2-7, with D hard to call. Germline CDR1 LNHNV, CDR2 YYDKDF (reference sequence). Trimming removed 0 bases from V and 3 bases from J, with 12 bases in between. The CDR3 extends over 15 amino acids. The CDR3 DNA reads TGTGCCACCAGCAGAGATCTAGAGTTTAACTACGAGCAGTACTTC. Translation gives CATSRDLEFNYEQYF. The full variable domain, completed using reference TRBV15 and TRBJ2-7, is DAMVIQNPRYQVTQFGKPVTLSCSQTLNHNVMYWYQQKSSQAPKLLFHYYDKDFNNEADTPDNFQSRRPNTSFCFLDIRSPGLGDTAMYLCATSRDLEFNYEQYFGPGTRLTVT.

Ten or more counts support this clonotype. The CDR3 loop is CASSLEALLVPNEQFF. The CDR3 bases are TGTGCCAGCAGCTTAGAGGCCCTACTAGTTCCCAATGAGCAGTTCTTC. The chain has TRBV11-2 and TRBJ2-1, with D tentatively TRBD2 (5 bases). The germline V gene encodes CDR1 SGHAT and CDR2 FQNNGV. V shed 0 bases and J shed 6 bases, with 15 bases lying between them. This CDR3 spans 16 amino acids. Full variable domain (missing parts from reference TRBV11-2 and TRBJ2-1): EAGVAQSPRYKIIEKRQSVAFWCNPISGHATLYWYQQILGQGPKLLIQFQNNGVVDDSQLPKDRFSAERLKGVDSTLKIQPAKLEDSAVYLCASSLEALLVPNEQFFGPGTRLTVL.

The chain employs TRBV6-1 and TRBJ2-1; D is undetermined. The CDR3 length is 14 residues. Per the germline V gene, CDR1 is MNHNS and CDR2 is SASEGT. The germline V and J ends were trimmed by 8 bases and 1 base, with 12 bases remaining between them. The CDR3 DNA sequence: TGTGCCAGCGCTCGGCGTGGTTCCTACAATGAGCAGTTCTTC. It translates to CASARRGSYNEQFF.

The gene calls are TRBV3-1 and TRBJ2-7; 10 nucleotides agree with TRBD2. Germline V gives CDR1 LGHDT, CDR2 YNNKEL (reference sequence). The junction had 15 bases not matched to a gene; V was cut back by 4 bases and J by 6 bases. The CDR3 totals 17 residues. The CDR3 spells CASSPSSGRALPREQYF. DNA for the CDR3: TGTGCCAGCAGCCCTTCCAGCGGGAGGGCTCTCCCTCGCGAGCAGTACTTC.

This chain uses TRBV7-8 with TRBJ2-2; no clear D gene. CDR1 and CDR2 (germline): SGHVS, FQNEAQ. The CDR3 covers 14 residues. The V gene lost 8 bases and the J gene lost 1 base, with 11 bases spanning the gap. The CDR3 nucleotides read TGTGCCAGCTTTCAAGTGAGGAACACCGGGGAGCTGTTTTTT. Its translation: CASFQVRNTGELFF.

This clonotype was observed at least ten times. The gene calls are TRBV11-2 and TRBJ1-1, with 8 positions matching TRBD1. Trimming at V came to 5 bases and at J to 5 bases, leaving 4 bases not matched to a gene. Germline loops: CDR1 SGHAT, CDR2 FQNNGV. CDR3 length equals 13 residues. Here the CDR3 DNA reads TGTGCCAGCAGCCAACAGGGGGGGACTGAAGCTTTCTTT. It yields the protein CASSQQGGTEAFF.

This clonotype was seen more than once but under ten times. The V gene is TRBV28, the J gene TRBJ2-7; D is unclear. V lost 5 bases to trimming and J lost 4 bases, with 12 bases between them. The CDR3 has 13 residues. Germline loops: CDR1 MDHEN, CDR2 SYDVKM. The CDR3 sequence: CASSTPRAYEQYF. The CDR3 nucleotides are TGTGCCAGCAGTACCCCAAGGGCTTACGAGCAGTACTTC.

Ten or more counts support this clonotype. The rearrangement uses TRBV2 and TRBJ1-4; the D is unclear. Germline V gene data show CDR1 as SNHLY and CDR2 as FYNNEI. V was clipped by 10 bases and J by 10 bases, with 19 bases between them. CDR3 length: 13 amino acids. The CDR3 sequence: CATMRREAGKLFF. The CDR3 nucleotides are TGTGCCACCATGCGACGGGAGGCGGGAAAACTGTTTTTT.

This clonotype was observed many times. V gene TRBV9 combines with J gene TRBJ2-1; 7 nucleotides line up with TRBD1. J was trimmed by 1 base and V by 0 bases; bases with no gene match: 7. The CDR3 has 17 amino acids. Looked up from germline, CDR1 is SGDLS and CDR2 is YYNGEE. The CDR3 loop is CASSVERWGQSYNEQFF. The CDR3 bases are TGTGCCAGCAGCGTAGAGAGGTGGGGACAGTCCTACAATGAGCAGTTCTTC.

This clonotype was seen ten or more times. The chain uses TRBV30 and TRBJ2-3; D is unclear. The germline V gene has CDR1 GTSNPN and CDR2 SVGIG (reference sequence). This CDR3 contains 12 residues. V shed 2 bases and J shed 8 bases, with 11 bases lying between them. The DNA for the CDR3 is TGTGCCTGGAGTTCCCCCGCAGGTACGCAGTATTTT. Its translation is CAWSSPAGTQYF. The whole variable domain, remainder taken from reference TRBV30 and TRBJ2-3, is SQTIHQWPATLVQPVGSPLSLECTVEGTSNPNLYWYRQAAGRGLQLLFYSVGIGQISSEVPQNLSASRPQDRQFILSSKKLLLSDSGFYLCAWSSPAGTQYFGPGTRLTVL.

This clonotype has just a few counts. DNA for the CDR3: TGTGCCAGCAGCCAAGAAGAAGTAACGGCTTACAATGAGCAGTTCTTC. It encodes CASSQEEVTAYNEQFF. The chain couples TRBV4-2 to TRBJ2-1; D call uncertain. The CDR3 spans 16 residues. With 0 bases removed from V and 4 bases from J, the gap between germline ends came to 13 bases. Per the germline V gene, CDR1 is LGHNA and CDR2 is YNFKEQ.

This clonotype was observed many times. The chain joins TRBV18 to TRBJ2-3; 13 positions agree with TRBD2. There are 16 residues in the CDR3. Trimming took 3 bases from V and 5 from J; bases not matched to a gene: 5. The V gene's germline CDR1 is KGHSH and CDR2 LQKENI. The CDR3 coding sequence is TGTGCCAGCTCACCGCGGACTAGCGGGAGTTTAGATACGCAGTATTTT. This codes for CASSPRTSGSLDTQYF.

J is TRBJ2-1 and V is TRBV30, with 8 nucleotides matching TRBD2. The germline V gene encodes CDR1 GTSNPN and CDR2 SVGIG (reference sequence). There are 15 residues in the CDR3. The V segment lost 5 bases and the J segment 2 bases; nucleotides outside the gene matches: 8. CDR3 loop: CAWGQREITYNEQFF. In DNA form, the CDR3 reads TGTGCCTGGGGCCAGCGGGAGATCACCTACAATGAGCAGTTCTTC.

This clonotype was seen at least ten times. This chain links TRBV6-1 with TRBJ2-7; possibly TRBD2 for D (5 bases). CDR3 length: 14 amino acids. V was trimmed by 7 bases and J by 0 bases, leaving 13 bases between them. In germline, CDR1 is MNHNS, CDR2 SASEGT. The CDR3 region is CASTGGLASYEQYF. The CDR3 region has the DNA TGTGCCAGCACGGGCGGACTCGCCTCCTACGAGCAGTACTTC.